This T cell receptor beta chain was identified in a study of T cell responses to AZD1222 COVID-19 vaccine. Sequenced by immunoSEQ multiplex PCR; TCRdb stores in-frame clones only, minus some. Altogether about 150,000 clones are present, 85% being singletons, with the ten largest covering around 8%. Points from the study as a whole: Reportedly, nearly half the spike-specific TCRs target unmutated variant regions. The peak T cell response came first, and repertoires were sampled only after it. Only a handful of AZD1222 recipients were seropositive at baseline. Spike-wide coverage was observed for vaccine-associated CD4 TCRs, with dominant responses at 160-218 and 743-854.

For this clone: The antigen remains unidentified.

CDR3 length: 14 residues. Trimming cost V 5 bases and J 0 bases, with 7 bases left between them. In germline, CDR1 is KGHDR, CDR2 SFDVKD. V is TRBV24-1 and J is TRBJ2-1; D unclear. This specimen consisted of peripheral blood, obtained 28 days after the second dose of the MenACWY control vaccine. The origin of this receptor is an adult who received the MenACWY meningococcal vaccine as a control. CDR3 region: CATSAESSYNEQFF. Written as DNA, the CDR3 is TGTGCCACCAGTGCGGAGAGCTCCTACAATGAGCAGTTCTTC.